The 31 T cell receptor beta chains reported below all come from one sample, sequenced in a study of control samples from healthy donors and cancer patients. Profiling relied on immunoSEQ multiplex PCR, and the TCRdb table lists in-frame clones only, not all of them. Of around 72,000 clones in the sample, approximately 80% were seen once. Sequenced input: blood. The receptor source for this set is a man aged 50 to 60 in good health.

The CDR3 DNA reads as TGTGCCAGCAGGCAGGGTCTCTCCTACAATGAGCAGTTCTTC. Translated: CASRQGLSYNEQFF. The chain couples TRBV6-5 to TRBJ2-1; maybe TRBD1 (5 bases). This CDR3 spans 14 amino acids. Germline V gene data show CDR1 as MNHEY and CDR2 as SVGAGI. Trimming took 6 bases from V and 0 from J, leaving 9 bases between them.

The chain is built from TRBV2 and TRBJ2-7; weak D call: TRBD1 (5 bases). Germline-derived CDR1 and CDR2 are SNHLY and FYNNEI. V shed 8 bases and J shed 1 base, with 9 bases lying between them. The CDR3 spans 12 residues. The CDR3 here is CASFTGSYEQYF. In nucleotides, the CDR3 is TGTGCCAGCTTTACAGGTTCCTACGAGCAGTACTTC. The full variable domain, rest sourced from reference TRBV2 and TRBJ2-7, is EPEVTQTPSHQVTQMGQEVILRCVPISNHLYFYWYRQILGQKVEFLVSFYNNEISEKSEIFDDQFSVERPDGSNFTLKIRSTKLEDSAMYFCASFTGSYEQYFGPGTRLTVT.

The chain is built from TRBV6-6 and TRBJ2-3; D is unresolved. The V gene lost 4 bases and the J gene lost 0 bases, with 8 bases spanning the gap. CDR3 length equals 14 residues. Germline V CDR1 and CDR2: MNHNY, SVGAGI (reference sequence). CDR3 amino acids: CASSWLDSTDTQYF. The CDR3 nucleotides read TGTGCCAGCAGTTGGTTGGACAGCACAGATACGCAGTATTTT.

The gene calls are TRBV15 and TRBJ1-3, with 7 bases that match TRBD1. V was pared by 4 bases and J by 0 bases, with 9 bases of the junction left unmatched. This CDR3 is built from 17 residues. CDR1 LNHNV and CDR2 YYDKDF come from the germline V gene (reference sequence). The CDR3 nucleotides read TGTGCCACCAGCACCACAGGGACAGCAAACTCTGGAAACACCATATATTTT. As protein: CATSTTGTANSGNTIYF.

The V call is TRBV6-6, the J call TRBJ2-5, with 8 bases aligning to TRBD1. Germline CDR1 is MNHNY and CDR2 is SVGAGI (reference sequence). The CDR3 totals 14 residues. The J segment lost 5 bases and the V segment lost 2 bases, leaving 4 bases of the junction unmatched. CDR3 sequence (DNA): TGTGCCAGCAGTTACGCACAGGGGGTCGAGACCCAGTACTTC. Residues: CASSYAQGVETQYF.

This chain uses TRBV25-1 with TRBJ2-3; D may correspond to TRBD1 or TRBD2 (5 bases each). The CDR3 runs 11 residues. V dropped 4 bases and J dropped 6 bases, with 5 bases sitting between them. The germline CDR1 and CDR2 sequences are MGHDK and SYGVNS. The CDR3 nucleotides read TGTGCCAGCAGTGGGGGGGATACGCAGTATTTT. Protein sequence: CASSGGDTQYF. The full variable domain, completed using reference TRBV25-1 and TRBJ2-3, is EADIYQTPRYLVIGTGKKITLECSQTMGHDKMYWYQQDPGMELHLIHYSYGVNSTEKGDLSSESTVSRIRTEHFPLTLESARPSHTSQYLCASSGGDTQYFGPGTRLTVL.

The rearrangement joins TRBV11-3 to TRBJ1-1; D remains ambiguous. V lost 5 bases and J 5 bases, leaving 15 bases between the germline ends. The germline V gene encodes CDR1 SGHNT and CDR2 YENEEA. The CDR3 is made up of 14 amino acids. In DNA form, the CDR3 reads TGTGCCAGCAGCCTAAAAAGCTTGAGAACTGAAGCTTTCTTT. The encoded protein is CASSLKSLRTEAFF.

This chain links TRBV24-1 with TRBJ2-3, with D perhaps assigned TRBD1 or TRBD2 (6 bases each). Per germline, CDR1 KGHDR and CDR2 SFDVKD. The CDR3 contains 18 residues. V was clipped by 4 bases and J by 5 bases, with 24 bases between them. Here the CDR3 DNA reads TGTGCCACCAGTGAAGACCTTCCTGGCCGGAGGGGGGTAGATACGCAGTATTTT. Encoded protein: CATSEDLPGRRGVDTQYF.

The chain links TRBV6-1 to TRBJ1-1, with a possible D match to TRBD1 (5 bases). Germline V gene sequence: CDR1 MNHNS, CDR2 SASEGT. The CDR3 runs 14 residues. The V gene lost 3 bases and the J gene lost 5 bases, with 13 bases spanning the gap. The CDR3 loop is CASSDMGLRTEAFF. CDR3 DNA: TGTGCCAGCAGTGATATGGGGCTGAGGACTGAAGCTTTCTTT.

This clone was observed a handful of times. The chain carries TRBV6-6 and TRBJ1-5; D gene uncertain. The V gene lost 6 bases and the J gene lost 0 bases, with 9 bases spanning the gap. Germline CDR1 is MNHNY and CDR2 is SVGAGI (reference sequence). CDR3 length: 14 amino acids. The DNA for the CDR3 is TGTGCCAGCAGCCCAGTGGATAGCAATCAGCCCCAGCATTTT. Translating it yields CASSPVDSNQPQHF.

The J gene is TRBJ2-7, the V gene TRBV18; the D gene is possibly TRBD1 (7 bases). The length of the CDR3 is 14 residues. V was shortened by 4 bases and J by 6 bases, with 16 bases between the two germline ends. Germline values: CDR1 KGHSH, CDR2 LQKENI. CDR3 DNA: TGTGCCAGCTCACTTAACGGACAGGAGGGCGAGCAGTACTTC. Translation: CASSLNGQEGEQYF.

This chain joins TRBV12-5 and TRBJ2-1, with D possibly TRBD2 on 5 matching bases. CDR3 length: 15 residues. With 1 base removed from V and 0 bases from J, the gap between germline ends came to 7 bases. CDR1 and CDR2 from the germline V gene are LGHNT and FRNRAP. CDR3 in DNA: TGTGCTAGTGGTTTGGGCGGGTCCTCCTACAATGAGCAGTTCTTC. It translates to CASGLGGSSYNEQFF.

This rearrangement joins TRBV7-6 to TRBJ1-1; 7 nucleotides align to TRBD1. V shed 1 base, J shed 5 bases, and the junction held 7 bases outside the gene matches. The CDR3 sequence is 15 residues long. CDR1 and CDR2 from the germline V gene are SGHVS and FNYEAQ. CDR3 in DNA: TGTGCCAGCAGCTTAGGGGGAGCAGGGGGGACTGAAGCTTTCTTT. Its translation is CASSLGGAGGTEAFF.

The rearrangement uses TRBV11-3 and TRBJ2-3, with D maybe TRBD2 (7 bases). V lost 5 bases to trimming and J lost 3 bases, with 18 bases between them. The CDR3 is 16 amino acids. CDR1 is SGHNT and CDR2 is YENEEA in the germline V gene. For the CDR3, the DNA is TGTGCCAGCAGCCCCCGGGAAAGGGGGGGAACAGATACGCAGTATTTT. Amino acids: CASSPRERGGTDTQYF.

This sequence joins TRBV7-2 and TRBJ2-3; 7 positions agree with TRBD2. After removal of 1 base from V and 1 base from J, the junction contained 5 bases not matched to a gene. Germline assignment: CDR1 SGHTA and CDR2 FQGNSA. This CDR3 is built from 16 residues. As DNA, the CDR3 is TGTGCCAGCAGCTTAGGATTAAGCGGGGGCACAGATACGCAGTATTTT. Translated: CASSLGLSGGTDTQYF.

V is TRBV9 and J is TRBJ2-7; the match to TRBD2 covers 10 bases. The CDR3 contains 16 residues. Per germline, CDR1 SGDLS and CDR2 YYNGEE. The J segment lost 2 bases and the V segment lost 4 bases, leaving 9 bases of the junction unmatched. CDR3 DNA: TGTGCCAGCAGCAGAACGGGACTAGCGCCGACCTACGAGCAGTACTTC. This translates into CASSRTGLAPTYEQYF.

J is TRBJ2-6 and V is TRBV30; D remains unclear. Trimming took 6 bases from V and 4 from J, leaving 13 bases between them. CDR1 and CDR2 from the germline V gene are GTSNPN and SVGIG (reference sequence). The CDR3 runs 14 residues. The CDR3 protein is CACAAPSGANVLTF. The CDR3 DNA sequence: TGTGCCTGTGCTGCCCCTTCCGGGGCCAACGTCCTGACTTTC.

V is TRBV5-1 and J is TRBJ2-1; a possible D gene is TRBD2 (6 bases). The V and J ends lost 1 base and 3 bases respectively, with 14 bases between them. Per germline, CDR1 SGHRS and CDR2 YFSETQ. The CDR3 has 16 residues. The CDR3: CASSLYIGRSYNEQFF. The CDR3 DNA reads as TGCGCCAGCAGCTTGTACATCGGGAGAAGCTACAATGAGCAGTTCTTC.

V and J are TRBV9 and TRBJ2-3; 7 bases are a match to TRBD1. The V gene's germline CDR1 is SGDLS and CDR2 YYNGEE. V was pared by 3 bases and J by 2 bases, with 3 bases of the junction left unmatched. The CDR3 runs 14 residues. The CDR3 here is CASSATGATDTQYF. CDR3 in DNA: TGTGCCAGCAGCGCAACAGGGGCCACAGATACGCAGTATTTT.

V is TRBV7-6 and J is TRBJ2-2; 9 bases align to TRBD2. Per germline, CDR1 SGHVS and CDR2 FNYEAQ. There are 15 residues in the CDR3. The trim removed 3 bases at V and 4 bases at J, leaving 3 bases unmatched. The CDR3 loop is CASSFSGSSTGELFF. In DNA, the CDR3 is TGTGCCAGCAGCTTTAGCGGGAGTAGCACCGGGGAGCTGTTTTTT.

The chain employs TRBV10-2 and TRBJ1-1; D may be TRBD1 (5 bases). This CDR3 is built from 13 residues. Germline CDR1 is WSHSY and CDR2 is SAAADI. V was shortened by 3 bases and J by 2 bases, with 7 bases between the two germline ends. CDR3 nucleotide sequence: TGCGCCAGCAGTGAAGGGGACAACACTGAAGCTTTCTTT. Amino acid sequence: CASSEGDNTEAFF.

The chain recombines TRBV19 with TRBJ2-7, with 9 bases lining up with TRBD1. In germline, CDR1 is LNHDA, CDR2 SQIVND (reference sequence). V lost 4 bases and J lost 2; bases outside the gene matches: 12. The CDR3 runs 17 residues. CDR3 coding DNA: TGTGCCAGTAGTAATTTTCGTGGGACAGGGATTCCCTACGAGCAGTACTTC. Translated, it gives CASSNFRGTGIPYEQYF.

The chain combines TRBV7-8 with TRBJ1-1; no firm D call. Trimming pared 5 bases from V and 5 bases from J, leaving 9 bases between. There are 12 residues in the CDR3. Germline V lookup: CDR1 SGHVS, CDR2 FQNEAQ. In DNA form, the CDR3 reads TGTGCCAGCAGCCAAAGACAAACTGAAGCTTTCTTT. Encoded protein: CASSQRQTEAFF.

This chain's CDR3 is CASSPGEVVETDTQYF. CDR3 DNA sequence: TGTGCCAGCTCCCCCGGAGAGGTAGTTGAGACAGATACGCAGTATTTT. The V and J genes are TRBV18 and TRBJ2-3; D not certain. The V gene lost 6 bases and the J gene lost 3 bases, with 19 bases spanning the gap. Germline V gene sequence: CDR1 KGHSH, CDR2 LQKENI. The CDR3 is made up of 16 amino acids.

A remark on this clone: At one of its ends the junction is not consistent with the germline gene, which may arise from a read error. The rearrangement links TRBV24-1 to TRBJ2-7; no definite D call. This CDR3 has 12 residues. CDR1 is KGHDR and CDR2 is SFDVKD in the germline V gene. The CDR3 DNA reads TGTGCCAGCAGTCACGGCTCCTACGAGCAGTACTTC. This translates into CASSHGSYEQYF.

The chain employs TRBV10-3 and TRBJ1-3; 8 bases agree with TRBD1. Losses at the gene ends were 6 bases for V and 2 bases for J; bases not matched to a gene: 6. CDR3 length: 15 amino acids. CDR1 is ENHRY and CDR2 is SYGVKD in the germline V gene. CDR3 protein: CAISEATGAGNTIYF. The CDR3 region has the DNA TGTGCCATCAGCGAGGCGACAGGGGCTGGAAACACCATATATTTT.

This clone was picked up one time. The chain combines TRBV19 with TRBJ1-5; 10 positions match TRBD1. The CDR3 length is 20 residues. CDR1 is LNHDA and CDR2 is SQIVND in the germline V gene (reference sequence). V lost 4 bases, J lost 0 bases, and 15 bases stayed unmatched. DNA of the CDR3: TGTGCCAGTAGTAAGACCGGGACAGGGGACGATCTTTATAGCAATCAGCCCCAGCATTTT. This codes for CASSKTGTGDDLYSNQPQHF.

The chain uses TRBV5-6 and TRBJ1-2, with a tentative D call TRBD1 (6 bases). V lost 0 bases, J lost 10 bases, and 13 bases lay in between. The germline gives CDR1 SGHDT, CDR2 YYEEEE. The CDR3 is made up of 13 amino acids. The CDR3 protein is CASSLGDRPSYTF. The DNA of the CDR3 is TGTGCCAGCAGCTTGGGAGACAGGCCTTCCTACACCTTC.

This clone has only a few counts. J is TRBJ2-7 and V is TRBV2, with no clear D. V lost 8 bases and J lost 4, with 9 bases in between. Looked up from germline, CDR1 is SNHLY and CDR2 is FYNNEI. The CDR3 has 11 residues. The CDR3 coding sequence is TGTGCCAGCGGTAGTTTTTACGAGCAGTACTTC. Its protein is CASGSFYEQYF.

The chain links TRBV30 to TRBJ1-6; possible D gene TRBD1, 5 bases. Germline CDR1 reads GTSNPN; CDR2 reads SVGIG (reference sequence). The CDR3 length is 15 residues. Between the trimmed V and J ends, which lost 2 bases and 10 bases, there was a span of 18 bases. The DNA of the CDR3 is TGTGCCTGGAGTATGACAGATAACGGGAAATCACCCCTCCACTTT. It translates to CAWSMTDNGKSPLHF.

The sample holds one count of this clone. This rearrangement joins TRBV15 to TRBJ2-7, with D possibly matching TRBD2 (7 bases). The CDR3 is 15 residues long. V was clipped by 1 base and J by 2 bases, with 12 bases between them. Germline V gene sequence: CDR1 LNHNV, CDR2 YYDKDF (reference sequence). The CDR3 sequence is CATSRGRGAPYEQYF. CDR3 DNA sequence: TGTGCCACCAGCAGAGGACGGGGGGCTCCCTACGAGCAGTACTTC.